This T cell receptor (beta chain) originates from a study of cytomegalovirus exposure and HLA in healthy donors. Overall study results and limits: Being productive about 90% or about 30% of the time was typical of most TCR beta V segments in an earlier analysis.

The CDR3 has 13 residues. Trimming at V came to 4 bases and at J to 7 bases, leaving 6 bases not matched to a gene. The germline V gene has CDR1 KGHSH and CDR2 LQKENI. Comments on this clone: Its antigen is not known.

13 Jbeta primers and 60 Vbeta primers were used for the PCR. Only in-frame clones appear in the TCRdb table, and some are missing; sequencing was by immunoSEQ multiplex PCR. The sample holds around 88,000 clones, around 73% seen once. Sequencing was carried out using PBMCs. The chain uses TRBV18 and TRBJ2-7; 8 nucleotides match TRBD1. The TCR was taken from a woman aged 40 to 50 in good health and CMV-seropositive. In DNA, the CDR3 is TGTGCCAGCTCACTCGGACAGGGTCAGGAGCAGTACTTC. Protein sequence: CASSLGQGQEQYF.